In this sample, the clone carrying this T cell receptor (beta chain) is medium-sized. Antigen specificity is unknown. Semi-nested PCR with Nested Universal Primer A followed constant-region reverse priming of full-length variable regions. Each CDR3 protein gets one entry after TCRdb re-called the 5' RACE reads with MiXCR. Counted here are more than 45,000 distinct CDR3 sequences, roughly 28% occurring once; the ten biggest clones make up approximately 3.2%. CD4+CD45RO+CD25- cells were isolated as memory CD4+ T cells. Study-wide findings and caveats: Tumor memory CD4+ T cell TCR gene usage was found to cluster with blood and lymph node memory CD4+ cells and with lymph node naive CD4+ cells.

The sequence was obtained from a female donor with breast cancer. Specimen: tumor-infiltrating memory CD4+ T cells sorted from the breast tumor. Documented subset: memory CD4+ T cells, CD4+CD45RO+CD25-.

CDR3 amino acids: CASSVGAQGAGYEQYF. Written as DNA, the CDR3 is TGTGCCAGCAGCGTGGGAGCCCAGGGGGCCGGGTACGAGCAGTACTTC. The genes are TRBV9 and TRBJ2-7, with 8 bases identical to TRBD1. V shed 2 bases and J 4 bases; nucleotides not matched to a gene: 11. The CDR3 contains 16 residues. The germline V gene has CDR1 SGDLS and CDR2 YYNGEE.